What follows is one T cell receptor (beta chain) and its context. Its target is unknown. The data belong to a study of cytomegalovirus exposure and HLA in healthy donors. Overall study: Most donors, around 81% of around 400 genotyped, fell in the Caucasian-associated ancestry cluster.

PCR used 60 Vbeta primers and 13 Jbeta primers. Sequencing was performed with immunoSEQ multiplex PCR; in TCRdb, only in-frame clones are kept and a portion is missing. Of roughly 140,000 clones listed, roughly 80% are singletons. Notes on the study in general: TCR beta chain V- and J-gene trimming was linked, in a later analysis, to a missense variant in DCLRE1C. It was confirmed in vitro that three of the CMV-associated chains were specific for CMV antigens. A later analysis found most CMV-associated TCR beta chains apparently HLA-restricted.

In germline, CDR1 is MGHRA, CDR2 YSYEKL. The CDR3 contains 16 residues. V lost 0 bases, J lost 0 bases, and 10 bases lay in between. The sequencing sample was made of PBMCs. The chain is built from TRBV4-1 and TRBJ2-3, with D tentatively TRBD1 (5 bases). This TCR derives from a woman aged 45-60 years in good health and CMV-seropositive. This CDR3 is CASSQEAGISTDTQYF. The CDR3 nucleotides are TGCGCCAGCAGCCAAGAGGCAGGGATTAGCACAGATACGCAGTATTTT.